A selection of T cell receptor beta chains follows, all from one sample in a study of T cells in Graves' hyperthyroidism and ophthalmopathy. TCRdb called the multiplex PCR reads again in MiXCR, with one record for every CDR3 protein. The table records more than 500,000 distinct CDR3 sequences, 15% to 20% of them present only once. Material: blood. The receptors here all came from a woman aged 25 to 45 with Graves' ophthalmopathy. The CDR3 runs from the conserved cysteine through the conserved F or W. The order of the fields is clone size, V gene, J gene, D gene, CDR3 protein, CDR3 DNA. The D gene is left open where the match is weak. Only part of the rows carry a size: once, few, many, or a class if the clone is expanded.

NA	TRBV25-1	TRBJ2-7	TRBD1	CASRTGAEQYF	TGTGCCAGCAGAACAGGGGCCGAGCAGTACTTC
few	TRBV10-1	TRBJ2-7	NA	CASSESRYPYEQYF	TGCGCCAGCAGTGAGTCTCGCTATCCCTACGAGCAGTACTTC
many	TRBV30	TRBJ2-7	NA	CAWMRAGYEQYF	TGTGCCTGGATGAGGGCAGGCTACGAGCAGTACTTC
NA	TRBV28	TRBJ2-2	TRBD1	CASVTGGNGGELFF	TGTGCCAGCGTCACAGGGGGTAATGGCGGGGAGCTGTTTTTT
NA	TRBV7-2	TRBJ2-1	TRBD2	CASSLGGSEVYEQFF	TGTGCCAGCAGCCTGGGCGGGAGCGAGGTATATGAGCAGTTCTTC
few	TRBV7-6	TRBJ2-1	TRBD2	CASSLETSGRNNEQFF	TGTGCCAGCAGCCTTGAAACTAGCGGGAGGAACAATGAGCAGTTCTTC
NA	TRBV7-9	TRBJ2-7	NA	CASSPGFDEQYF	TGTGCCAGCAGCCCCGGTTTCGACGAGCAGTACTTC
many	TRBV4-3	TRBJ1-2	NA	CASSRDRGAYGYTF	TGCGCCAGCAGCCGCGATAGGGGGGCTTATGGCTACACCTTC
few	TRBV4-3	TRBJ1-2	TRBD1	CASSQEMGQVDGYTF	TGCGCCAGCAGCCAAGAGATGGGACAGGTAGATGGCTACACCTTC
many	TRBV18	TRBJ1-2	NA	CASSPRGAGPNYGYTF	TGTGCCAGCTCACCCCGGGGAGCAGGGCCCAACTATGGCTACACCTTC
many	TRBV20-1	TRBJ1-5	TRBD1	CSAADRVDQPQHF	TGCAGTGCTGCGGACAGGGTTGATCAGCCCCAGCATTTT
NA	TRBV7-9	TRBJ1-1	NA	CASTHGQYTEAFF	TGTGCCAGCACCCACGGACAGTACACTGAAGCTTTCTTT
few	TRBV12-3/TRBV12-4	TRBJ2-5	NA	CASSRTGMGETQYF	TGTGCCAGCAGCCGTACAGGGATGGGAGAGACCCAGTACTTC
many	TRBV28	TRBJ1-3	NA	CASSSRPGTGNTIYF	TGTGCCAGCAGTAGCAGGCCAGGGACTGGAAACACCATATATTTT
many	TRBV20-1	TRBJ2-1	NA	CSATRSLGEQFF	TGCAGTGCTACTAGGAGTCTCGGTGAGCAGTTCTTC
many	TRBV11-1	TRBJ2-2	NA	CASSRTGTGELFF	TGTGCCAGCAGCCGAACAGGGACCGGGGAGCTGTTTTTT
NA	TRBV18	TRBJ2-7	NA	CASSPEGPSYEQYF	TGTGCCAGCTCACCAGAGGGCCCCTCCTACGAGCAGTACTTC
NA	TRBV4-3	TRBJ2-1	NA	CASSQKDSHNEQFF	TGCGCCAGCAGCCAAAAGGACAGCCACAATGAGCAGTTCTTC